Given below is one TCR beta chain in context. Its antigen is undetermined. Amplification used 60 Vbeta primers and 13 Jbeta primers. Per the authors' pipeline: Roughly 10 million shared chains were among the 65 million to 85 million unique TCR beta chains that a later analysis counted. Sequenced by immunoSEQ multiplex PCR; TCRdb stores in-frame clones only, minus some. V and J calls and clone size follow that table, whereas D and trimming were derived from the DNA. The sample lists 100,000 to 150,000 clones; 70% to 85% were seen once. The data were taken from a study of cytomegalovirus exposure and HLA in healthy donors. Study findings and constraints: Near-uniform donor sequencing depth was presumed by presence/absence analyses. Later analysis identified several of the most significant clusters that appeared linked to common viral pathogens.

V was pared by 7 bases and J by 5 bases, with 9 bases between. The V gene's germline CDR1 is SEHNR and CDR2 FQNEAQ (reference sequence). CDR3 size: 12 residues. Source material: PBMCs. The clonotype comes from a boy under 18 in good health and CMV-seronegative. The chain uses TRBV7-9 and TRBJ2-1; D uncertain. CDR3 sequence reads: CASTPLDNEQFF. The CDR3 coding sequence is TGTGCCAGCACCCCCCTCGACAATGAGCAGTTCTTC.